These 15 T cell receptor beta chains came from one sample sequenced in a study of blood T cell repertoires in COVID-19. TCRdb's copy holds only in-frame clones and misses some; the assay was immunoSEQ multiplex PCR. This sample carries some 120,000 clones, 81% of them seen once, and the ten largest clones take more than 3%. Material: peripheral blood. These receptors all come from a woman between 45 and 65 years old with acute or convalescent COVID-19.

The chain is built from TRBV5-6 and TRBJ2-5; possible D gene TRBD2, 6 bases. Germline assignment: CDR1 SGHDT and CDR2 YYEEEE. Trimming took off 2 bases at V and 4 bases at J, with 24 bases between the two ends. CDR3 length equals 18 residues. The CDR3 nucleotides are TGTGCCAGCAGCTTATCCCCCAGGGCAGGGTCCGGGAGAGAGACCCAGTACTTC. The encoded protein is CASSLSPRAGSGRETQYF.

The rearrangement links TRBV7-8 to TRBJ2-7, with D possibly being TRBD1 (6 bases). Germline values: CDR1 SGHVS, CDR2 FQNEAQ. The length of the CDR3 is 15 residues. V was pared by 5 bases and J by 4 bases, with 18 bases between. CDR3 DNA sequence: TGTGCCAGCAGCCGCGTACAGGGAAGAATTTACGAGCAGTACTTC. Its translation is CASSRVQGRIYEQYF.

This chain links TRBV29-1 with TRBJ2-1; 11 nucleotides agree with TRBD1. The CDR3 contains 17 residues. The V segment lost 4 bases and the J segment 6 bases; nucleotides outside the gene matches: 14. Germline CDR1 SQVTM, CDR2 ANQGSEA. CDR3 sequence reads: CSVGGVLRDRGSNEQFF. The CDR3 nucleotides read TGCAGCGTTGGAGGTGTTCTAAGGGACAGGGGGAGCAATGAGCAGTTCTTC.

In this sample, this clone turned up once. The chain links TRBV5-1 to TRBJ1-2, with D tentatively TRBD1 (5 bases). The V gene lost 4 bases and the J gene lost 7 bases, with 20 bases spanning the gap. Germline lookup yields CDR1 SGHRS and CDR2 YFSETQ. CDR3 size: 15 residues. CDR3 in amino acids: CASSPEGAGISGYTF. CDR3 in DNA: TGCGCCAGCAGCCCCGAAGGGGCAGGAATATCTGGCTACACCTTC.

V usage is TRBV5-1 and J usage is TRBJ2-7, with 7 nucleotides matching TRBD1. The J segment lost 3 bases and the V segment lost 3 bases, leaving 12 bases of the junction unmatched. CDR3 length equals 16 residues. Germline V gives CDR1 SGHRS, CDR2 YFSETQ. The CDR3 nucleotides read TGCGCCAGCAGCTCGACCGACAGGGCGCAACTCTACGAGCAGTACTTC. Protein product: CASSSTDRAQLYEQYF.

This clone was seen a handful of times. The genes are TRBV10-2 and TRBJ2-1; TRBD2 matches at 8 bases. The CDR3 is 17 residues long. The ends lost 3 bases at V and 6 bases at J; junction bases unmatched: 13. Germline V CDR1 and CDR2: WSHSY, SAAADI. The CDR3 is CASSDTPGTRGVNEQFF. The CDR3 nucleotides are TGCGCCAGCAGTGATACCCCCGGGACTAGGGGTGTCAATGAGCAGTTCTTC.

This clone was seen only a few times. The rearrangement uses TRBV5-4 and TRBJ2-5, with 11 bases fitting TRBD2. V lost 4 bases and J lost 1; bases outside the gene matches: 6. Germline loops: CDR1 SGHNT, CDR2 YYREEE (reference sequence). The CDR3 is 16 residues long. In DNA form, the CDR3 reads TGTGCCAGCAGCCCGGGGGGGACTAGCGGCCAAGAGACCCAGTACTTC. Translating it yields CASSPGGTSGQETQYF.

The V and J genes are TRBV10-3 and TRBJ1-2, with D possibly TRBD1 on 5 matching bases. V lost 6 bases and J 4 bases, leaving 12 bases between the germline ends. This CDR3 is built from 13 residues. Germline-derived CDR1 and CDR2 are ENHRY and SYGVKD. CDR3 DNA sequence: TGTGCCATCAGCCAGGGCGGTTTCTATGGCTACACCTTC. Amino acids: CAISQGGFYGYTF.

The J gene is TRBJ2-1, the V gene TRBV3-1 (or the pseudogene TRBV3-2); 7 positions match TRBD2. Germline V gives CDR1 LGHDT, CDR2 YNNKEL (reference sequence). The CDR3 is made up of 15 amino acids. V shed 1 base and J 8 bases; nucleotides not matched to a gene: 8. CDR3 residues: CASSQAGEGRHEQFF. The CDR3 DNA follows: TGTGCCAGCAGCCAAGCGGGGGAGGGTAGACATGAGCAGTTCTTC.

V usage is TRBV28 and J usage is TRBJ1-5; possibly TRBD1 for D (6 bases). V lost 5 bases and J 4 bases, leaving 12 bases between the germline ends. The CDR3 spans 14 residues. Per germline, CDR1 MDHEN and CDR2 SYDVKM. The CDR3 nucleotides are TGTGCCAGCAGTCAAGGGGGAACGAATCAGCCCCAGCATTTT. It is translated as CASSQGGTNQPQHF.

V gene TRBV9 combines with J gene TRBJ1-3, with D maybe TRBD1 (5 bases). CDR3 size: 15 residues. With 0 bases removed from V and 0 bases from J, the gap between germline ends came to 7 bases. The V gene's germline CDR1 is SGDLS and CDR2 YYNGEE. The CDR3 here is CASSVGRGSGNTIYF. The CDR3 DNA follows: TGTGCCAGCAGCGTAGGAAGGGGCTCTGGAAACACCATATATTTT.

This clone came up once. The CDR3 loop reads CASSLQSPEQFF. For the CDR3, the DNA is TGTGCCAGCAGTTTGCAGTCCCCTGAGCAGTTCTTC. The genes are TRBV12-3 or TRBV12-4 and TRBJ2-1; D gene ambiguous. The CDR3 is 12 amino acids. V was pared by 3 bases and J by 9 bases, with 9 bases between.

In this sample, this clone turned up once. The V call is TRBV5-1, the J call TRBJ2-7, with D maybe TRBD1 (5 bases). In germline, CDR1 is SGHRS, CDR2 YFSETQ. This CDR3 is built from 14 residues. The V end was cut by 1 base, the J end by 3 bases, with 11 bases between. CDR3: CASSLSQGVYEQYF. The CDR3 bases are TGCGCCAGCAGCTTGAGCCAGGGCGTCTACGAGCAGTACTTC.

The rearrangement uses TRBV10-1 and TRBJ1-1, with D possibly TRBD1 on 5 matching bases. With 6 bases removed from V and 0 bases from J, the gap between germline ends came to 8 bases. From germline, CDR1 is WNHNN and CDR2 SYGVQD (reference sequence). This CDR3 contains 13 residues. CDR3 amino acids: CASRRQMNTEAFF. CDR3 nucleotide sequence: TGCGCCAGCAGGAGACAGATGAACACTGAAGCTTTCTTT.

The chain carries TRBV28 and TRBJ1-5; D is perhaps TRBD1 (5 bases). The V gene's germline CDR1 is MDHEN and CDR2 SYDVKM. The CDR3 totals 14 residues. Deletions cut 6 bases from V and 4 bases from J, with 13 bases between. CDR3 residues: CASRIAQANQPQHF. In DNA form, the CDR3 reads TGTGCCAGCAGGATAGCACAGGCGAATCAGCCCCAGCATTTT.